This TCR beta chain emerged from a study of long-term antiretroviral therapy in people with HIV. The CDR3 totals 13 residues. Germline V gives CDR1 SGHDN, CDR2 FVKESK. This was the immunoSEQ v3.0 assay at survey level. Profiling relied on immunoSEQ multiplex PCR, and the TCRdb table lists in-frame clones only, not all of them. The profile shows 28,000 or so clones, over 80% of them singletons. The V and J genes are TRBV14 and TRBJ2-5; D is uncertain. The J call may be in error: the DNA end matches TRBJ2-7 better. The TCR comes from a man aged 18-30 years with HIV. The sample in question was unsorted PBMCs, obtained 0.4 years after starting antiretroviral therapy. The CDR3 DNA is TGTGCCAGCAGCCTCCCTGGACCCTACGAGCAGTACTTC. This gives the protein CASSLPGPYEQYF.